This T cell receptor (beta chain) was sequenced in a study of T cells after yellow fever vaccination. General study points: Few clonotypes appeared in both CD4 and CD8 compartments.

This clonotype has a handful of counts. Its specificity is not known. A process of 5'RACE template switching, which added a universal primer site and UMIs, was used to make TCR cDNA. TCRdb re-called the 5' RACE reads through MiXCR, storing one row per CDR3 protein. The repertoire has some 260,000 distinct CDR3 sequences, roughly 5.2% of them found once; the top ten carry more than 3%. V shed 1 base and J shed 1 base, with 8 bases lying between them. Germline V gene lookup returns CDR1 SGHKS and CDR2 YYEKEE (reference sequence). The CDR3 runs 14 residues. The receptor's source is a man between 18 and 29 years old who received the YFV17D yellow fever vaccine. The V call is TRBV5-5, the J call TRBJ2-5; weak D call: TRBD1 (6 bases). The sequencing used CD4+ T cells sorted from PBMCs, collected on the day of the yellow fever booster vaccination. CDR3 loop: CASSLTGFQETQYF. For the CDR3, the DNA is TGTGCCAGCAGCTTGACAGGGTTCCAAGAGACCCAGTACTTC.